A single sample gave rise to the 15 T cell receptor beta chains below, sequenced in a study of T-cell memory formation after mild COVID-19. MiXCR was run by TCRdb on the 5' RACE reads, yielding one entry per CDR3 protein. The data hold about 400,000 distinct CDR3 sequences, with more than 15% observed a single time. Material for sequencing was PBMCs or a T cell subset sorted from them (not recorded which). The receptors were gathered from a man between 18 and 29 years old who had mild COVID-19 (a few samples of this study predate the infection). Cell type and time point are not known.

The chain couples TRBV7-3 to TRBJ2-3; 12 bases are a match to TRBD2. V lost 5 bases, J lost 7 bases, and 10 bases stayed unmatched. The germline V gene encodes CDR1 SGHTA and CDR2 FQGTGA. The CDR3 totals 16 residues. As DNA, the CDR3 is TGTGCCAGCAGCGCGCCTAGCGGGGGGGCCGAAAATACGCAGTATTTT. This encodes CASSAPSGGAENTQYF. Full variable domain (rest looked up from reference TRBV7-3 and TRBJ2-3): GAGVSQTPSNKVTEKGKYVELRCDPISGHTALYWYRQSLGQGPEFLIYFQGTGAADDSGLPNDRFFAVRPEGSVSTLKIQRTERGDSAVYLCASSAPSGGAENTQYFGPGTRLTVL.

The rearrangement links TRBV6-6 to TRBJ1-2; D is perhaps TRBD1 (6 bases). CDR1 and CDR2 from the germline V gene are MNHNY and SVGAGI (reference sequence). Trimming stripped 6 bases from V and 4 bases from J, with 12 bases between. This CDR3 is built from 13 residues. CDR3 loop: CASSQGPPYGYTF. Here the CDR3 DNA reads TGTGCCAGCAGCCAGGGGCCCCCCTATGGCTACACCTTC.

This chain connects TRBV20-1 to TRBJ2-1; D tentatively reads TRBD1 or TRBD2 (5 bases each). CDR1 and CDR2 (germline): DFQATT, SNEGSKA (reference sequence). This CDR3 is built from 14 residues. V dropped 2 bases and J dropped 4 bases, with 12 bases sitting between them. CDR3 sequence reads: CSARSGTLYNEQFF. Written as DNA, the CDR3 is TGCAGTGCTAGATCCGGGACCCTTTACAATGAGCAGTTCTTC.

The chain uses TRBV6-5 and TRBJ2-1; 9 nucleotides align to TRBD2. V dropped 2 bases and J dropped 6; count of bases not matched to a gene: 5. Germline lookup yields CDR1 MNHEY and CDR2 SVGAGI. The CDR3 covers 15 residues. The CDR3 is CASSYGTSLSNEQFF. The CDR3 DNA follows: TGTGCCAGCAGTTACGGGACTAGCCTTAGCAATGAGCAGTTCTTC.

This clonotype was seen more than once but under ten times. V usage is TRBV4-3 and J usage is TRBJ2-1; a weak D match, TRBD2 (5 bases). Between the trimmed V and J ends, which lost 4 bases and 3 bases, there was a span of 13 bases. Germline V gene lookup returns CDR1 LGHNA and CDR2 YSLEER. This CDR3 has 15 amino acids. In DNA form, the CDR3 reads TGCGCCAGCAGCCGACTAAGGGATTTCTACAATGAGCAGTTCTTC. Translation gives CASSRLRDFYNEQFF.

This clonotype was detected a few times. The V gene is TRBV27, the J gene TRBJ1-1; D is unresolved. The CDR3 has 15 residues. Trimming took off 5 bases at V and 0 bases at J, with 13 bases between the two ends. Germline V gives CDR1 MNHEY, CDR2 SMNVEV (reference sequence). CDR3 loop: CASSEEGLMNTEAFF. As DNA, the CDR3 is TGTGCCAGCAGTGAGGAGGGTTTAATGAACACTGAAGCTTTCTTT.

In its sample, this clonotype was seen a few times. The genes are TRBV18 and TRBJ2-3; no firm D call. Germline assignment: CDR1 KGHSH and CDR2 LQKENI. The CDR3 extends over 15 amino acids. V was shortened by 4 bases and J by 2 bases, with 13 bases between the two germline ends. This CDR3 reads CASSRNYQSTDTQYF. CDR3 DNA: TGTGCCAGCTCACGTAACTATCAATCCACAGATACGCAGTATTTT.

This clonotype has a handful of counts. The chain couples TRBV30 to TRBJ2-1; D ambiguous. The CDR3 has 14 residues. Trimming left V 0 bases short and J 7 bases short, with 13 bases between. CDR1 is GTSNPN and CDR2 is SVGIG in the germline V gene (reference sequence). The CDR3 loop is CAWSVRFWDNEQFF. As DNA, the CDR3 is TGTGCCTGGAGTGTACGATTTTGGGATAATGAGCAGTTCTTC.

Only a few counts were recorded for this clonotype. V usage is TRBV5-4 and J usage is TRBJ2-5, with D possibly TRBD2 on 6 matching bases. Trimming shortened V by 1 base and J by 1 base, and 11 bases separated the two germline ends. Germline values: CDR1 SGHNT, CDR2 YYREEE (reference sequence). The CDR3 is 15 amino acids. The CDR3 loop is CASSLRDWAQETQYF. The CDR3 DNA sequence: TGTGCCAGCAGCTTGCGGGACTGGGCCCAAGAGACCCAGTACTTC.

The V gene is TRBV28, the J gene TRBJ2-5; 11 bases fit TRBD2. This CDR3 has 15 amino acids. CDR1 MDHEN and CDR2 SYDVKM come from the germline V gene. V lost 6 bases to trimming and J lost 4 bases; unmatched junction nucleotides: 7. The CDR3 protein is CASSRRLAGLETQYF. For the CDR3, the DNA is TGTGCCAGCAGCCGTCGACTAGCGGGATTAGAGACCCAGTACTTC.

This clonotype was counted ten times or more. The genes are TRBV5-4 and TRBJ2-5; weak D call: TRBD1 (6 bases). The CDR3 loop spans 15 amino acids. Looked up from germline, CDR1 is SGHNT and CDR2 is YYREEE (reference sequence). V was clipped by 2 bases and J by 1 base, with 12 bases between them. CDR3 DNA sequence: TGTGCCAGCAGCTTTCGTGGGGACATCCAAGAGACCCAGTACTTC. It encodes CASSFRGDIQETQYF.

The gene calls are TRBV7-2 and TRBJ2-1; the match to TRBD1 covers 12 bases. This CDR3 has 15 amino acids. Unmatched junction bases numbered 4, after V lost 4 bases and J lost 6 bases. Germline V lookup: CDR1 SGHTA, CDR2 FQGNSA. CDR3 DNA: TGTGCCAGCAGCTCGGGACAGGGGGCGGGCAATGAGCAGTTCTTC. Amino acid sequence: CASSSGQGAGNEQFF. The variable domain in full, completed from reference TRBV7-2 and TRBJ2-1, reads GAGVSQSPSNKVTEKGKDVELRCDPISGHTALYWYRQSLGQGLEFLIYFQGNSAPDKSGLPSDRFSAERTGGSVSTLTIQRTQQEDSAVYLCASSSGQGAGNEQFFGPGTRLTVL.

This clonotype came up a few times. The rearrangement links TRBV7-9 to TRBJ2-3; D remains ambiguous. Germline V gene sequence: CDR1 SEHNR, CDR2 FQNEAQ (reference sequence). Between the trimmed V and J ends, which lost 5 bases and 4 bases, there was a span of 10 bases. The CDR3 consists of 13 residues. CDR3 coding DNA: TGTGCCAGCAGCCCCCTCACGGCAGATACGCAGTATTTT. Translating it yields CASSPLTADTQYF. The variable domain in full, with the rest retrieved from reference TRBV7-9 and TRBJ2-3, is DTGVSQNPRHKITKRGQNVTFRCDPISEHNRLYWYRQTLGQGPEFLTYFQNEAQLEKSRLLSDRFSAERPKGSFSTLEIQRTEQGDSAMYLCASSPLTADTQYFGPGTRLTVL.

The genes are TRBV6-2 or TRBV6-3 and TRBJ2-5; D possibly corresponds to TRBD1 (6 bases). Trimming removed 7 bases at V and 1 base at J, with 13 bases between. Germline CDR1 and CDR2: MNHEY and SVGEGT. CDR3 length: 14 amino acids. Written as DNA, the CDR3 is TGTGCCAGCACCTCCCAGGGGAGCCAAGAGACCCAGTACTTC. It codes for CASTSQGSQETQYF.

Of note for this clonotype: The junction departs from the called germline gene at one end, perhaps through a read error. The chain links TRBV7-2 to TRBJ1-5, with D perhaps TRBD1 (5 bases). This CDR3 contains 15 residues. CDR1 SGHTA and CDR2 FQGNSA come from the germline V gene. The CDR3: CASSNTRDPYQPQHF. CDR3 DNA sequence: TGTGCCAGCAGCAATACCAGGGATCCCTATCAACCCCAGCATTTT. The complete variable domain, with remaining parts taken from reference TRBV7-2 and TRBJ1-5, reads GAGVSQSPSNKVTEKGKDVELRCDPISGHTALYWYRQSLGQGLEFLIYFQGNSAPDKSGLPSDRFSAERTGGSVSTLTIQRTQQEDSAVYLCASSNTRDPYQPQHFGDGTRLSIL.